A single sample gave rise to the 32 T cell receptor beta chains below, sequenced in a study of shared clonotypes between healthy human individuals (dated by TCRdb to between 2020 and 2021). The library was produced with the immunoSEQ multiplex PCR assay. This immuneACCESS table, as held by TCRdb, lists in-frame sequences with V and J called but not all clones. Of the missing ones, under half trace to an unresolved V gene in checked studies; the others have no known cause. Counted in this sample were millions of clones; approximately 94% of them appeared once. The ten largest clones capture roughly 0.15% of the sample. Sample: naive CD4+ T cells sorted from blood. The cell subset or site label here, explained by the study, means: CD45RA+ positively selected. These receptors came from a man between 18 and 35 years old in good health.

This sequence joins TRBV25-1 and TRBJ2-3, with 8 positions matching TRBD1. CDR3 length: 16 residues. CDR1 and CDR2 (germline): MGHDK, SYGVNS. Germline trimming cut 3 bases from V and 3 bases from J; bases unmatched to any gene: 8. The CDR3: CASSDYSGGWTDTQYF. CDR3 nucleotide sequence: TGTGCCAGCAGTGACTACTCAGGGGGCTGGACAGATACGCAGTATTTT.

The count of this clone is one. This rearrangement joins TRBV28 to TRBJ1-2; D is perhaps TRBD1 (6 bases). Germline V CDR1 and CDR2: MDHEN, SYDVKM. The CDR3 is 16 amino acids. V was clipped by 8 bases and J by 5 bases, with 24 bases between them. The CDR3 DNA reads TGTGCCAGCGTATTATCTCCTGCCGGGGGGGCATATGGCTACACCTTC. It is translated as CASVLSPAGGAYGYTF.

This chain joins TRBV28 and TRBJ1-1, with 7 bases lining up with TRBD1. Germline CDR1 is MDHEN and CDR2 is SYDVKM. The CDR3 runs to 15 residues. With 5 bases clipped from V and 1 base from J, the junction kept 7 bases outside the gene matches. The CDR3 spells CASSKQTGQNTEAFF. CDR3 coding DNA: TGTGCCAGCAGTAAACAGACAGGGCAGAACACTGAAGCTTTCTTT.

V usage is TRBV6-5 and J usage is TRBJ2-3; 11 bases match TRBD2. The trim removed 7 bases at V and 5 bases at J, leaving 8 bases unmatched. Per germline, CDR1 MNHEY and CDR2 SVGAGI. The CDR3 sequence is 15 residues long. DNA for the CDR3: TGTGCCAGCATCCCGCACCTAGCGGGAGGAGATACGCAGTATTTT. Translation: CASIPHLAGGDTQYF.

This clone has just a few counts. This CDR3 is CASSATGSRVEEQFF. The DNA of the CDR3 is TGTGCCAGCAGTGCGACTGGGAGTCGTGTGGAGGAGCAGTTCTTC. The V call is TRBV6-1, the J call TRBJ2-1; tentative D call: TRBD2 (5 bases). This CDR3 is built from 15 residues. Germline V CDR1 and CDR2: MNHNS, SASEGT. With 4 bases removed from V and 10 bases from J, the gap between germline ends came to 20 bases.

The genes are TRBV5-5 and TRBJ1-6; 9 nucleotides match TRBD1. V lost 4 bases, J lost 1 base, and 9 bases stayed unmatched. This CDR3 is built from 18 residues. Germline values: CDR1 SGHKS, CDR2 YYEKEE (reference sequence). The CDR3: CASSPGTGFGSYNSPLHF. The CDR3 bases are TGTGCCAGCAGCCCCGGGACAGGGTTTGGGTCCTATAATTCACCCCTCCACTTT. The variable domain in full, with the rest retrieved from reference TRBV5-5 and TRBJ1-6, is DAGVTQSPTHLIKTRGQQVTLRCSPISGHKSVSWYQQVLGQGPQFIFQYYEKEERGRGNFPDRFSARQFPNYSSELNVNALLLGDSALYLCASSPGTGFGSYNSPLHFGNGTRLTVT.

CDR3 amino acids: CASSYGGVPFF. CDR3 nucleotides: TGTGCCAGCAGTTACGGGGGGGTGCCGTTCTTC. The chain couples TRBV6-5 to TRBJ2-1, with 7 bases fitting TRBD2. Per germline, CDR1 MNHEY and CDR2 SVGAGI. V gave up 2 bases and J gave up 15 bases; unmatched junction bases: 4. The CDR3 contains 11 residues.

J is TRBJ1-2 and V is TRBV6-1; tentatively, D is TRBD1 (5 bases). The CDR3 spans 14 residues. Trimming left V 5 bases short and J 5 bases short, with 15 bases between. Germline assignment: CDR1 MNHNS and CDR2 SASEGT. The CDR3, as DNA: TGTGCCAGCAGTCCAACCGGGACTTGGTATGGCTACACCTTC. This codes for CASSPTGTWYGYTF.

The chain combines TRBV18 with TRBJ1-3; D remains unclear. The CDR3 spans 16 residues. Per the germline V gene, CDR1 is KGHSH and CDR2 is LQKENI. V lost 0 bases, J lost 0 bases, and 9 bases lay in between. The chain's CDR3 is CASSPPGPYSGNTIYF. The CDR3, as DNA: TGTGCCAGCTCACCACCAGGGCCGTACTCTGGAAACACCATATATTTT.

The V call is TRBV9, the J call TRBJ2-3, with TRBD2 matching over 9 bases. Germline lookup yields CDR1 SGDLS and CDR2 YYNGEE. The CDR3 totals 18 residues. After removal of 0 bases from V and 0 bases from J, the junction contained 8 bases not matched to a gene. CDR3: CASSVEIPSGTSTDTQYF. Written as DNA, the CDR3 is TGTGCCAGCAGCGTAGAAATCCCTAGCGGGACTAGCACAGATACGCAGTATTTT.

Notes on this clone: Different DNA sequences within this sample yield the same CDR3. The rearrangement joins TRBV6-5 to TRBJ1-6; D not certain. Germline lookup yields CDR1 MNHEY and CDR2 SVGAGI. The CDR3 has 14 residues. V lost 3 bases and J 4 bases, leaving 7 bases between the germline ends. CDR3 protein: CASSYSRYNSPLHF. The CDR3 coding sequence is TGTGCCAGCAGTTATAGCCGTTATAATTCACCCCTCCACTTT.

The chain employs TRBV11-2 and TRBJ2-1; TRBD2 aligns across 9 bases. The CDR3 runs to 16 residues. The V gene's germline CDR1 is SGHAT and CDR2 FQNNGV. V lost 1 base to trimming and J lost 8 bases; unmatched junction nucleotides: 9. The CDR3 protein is CASSLGGSGSWHEQFF. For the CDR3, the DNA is TGTGCCAGCAGCTTAGGGGGTAGCGGGAGCTGGCATGAGCAGTTCTTC.

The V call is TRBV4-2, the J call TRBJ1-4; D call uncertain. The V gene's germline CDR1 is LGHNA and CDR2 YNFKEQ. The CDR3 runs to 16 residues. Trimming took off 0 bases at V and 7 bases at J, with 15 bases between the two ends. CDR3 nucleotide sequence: TGTGCCAGCAGCCAAGATTCTGTGGACTATGGTGAAAAACTGTTTTTT. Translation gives CASSQDSVDYGEKLFF.

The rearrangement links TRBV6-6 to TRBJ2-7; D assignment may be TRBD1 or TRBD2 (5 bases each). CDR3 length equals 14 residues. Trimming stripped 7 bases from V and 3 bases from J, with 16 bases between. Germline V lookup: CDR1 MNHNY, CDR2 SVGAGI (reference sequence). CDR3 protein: CASNQNGGGYEQYF. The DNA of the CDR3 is TGTGCCAGCAATCAAAATGGGGGTGGCTACGAGCAGTACTTC.

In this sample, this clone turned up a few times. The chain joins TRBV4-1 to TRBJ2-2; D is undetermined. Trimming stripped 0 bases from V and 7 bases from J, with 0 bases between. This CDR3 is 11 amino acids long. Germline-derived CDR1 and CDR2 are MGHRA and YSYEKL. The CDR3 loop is CASSQDGELFF. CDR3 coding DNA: TGCGCCAGCAGCCAAGACGGGGAGCTGTTTTTT.

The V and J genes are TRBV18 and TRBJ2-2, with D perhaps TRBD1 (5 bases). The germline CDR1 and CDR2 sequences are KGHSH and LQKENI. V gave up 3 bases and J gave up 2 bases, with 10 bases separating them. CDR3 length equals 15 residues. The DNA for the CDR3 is TGTGCCAGCTCACCGGGCAGGGTAAACACCGGGGAGCTGTTTTTT. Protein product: CASSPGRVNTGELFF.

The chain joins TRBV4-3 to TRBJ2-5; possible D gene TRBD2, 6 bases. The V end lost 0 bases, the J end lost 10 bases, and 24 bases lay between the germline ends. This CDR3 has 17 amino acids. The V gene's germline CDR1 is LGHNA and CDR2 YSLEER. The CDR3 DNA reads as TGCGCCAGCAGCCAAGATAGACAAGCGGGCAACCCGGAGGGCCAGTACTTC. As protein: CASSQDRQAGNPEGQYF.

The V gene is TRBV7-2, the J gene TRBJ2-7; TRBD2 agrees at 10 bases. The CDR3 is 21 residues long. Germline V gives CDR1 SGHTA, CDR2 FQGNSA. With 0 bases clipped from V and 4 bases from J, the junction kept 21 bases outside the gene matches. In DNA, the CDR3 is TGTGCCAGCAGCTTAGCCCCCCTTCGACTAGCGGGCTACCCCCCCGCATACGAGCAGTACTTC. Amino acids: CASSLAPLRLAGYPPAYEQYF.

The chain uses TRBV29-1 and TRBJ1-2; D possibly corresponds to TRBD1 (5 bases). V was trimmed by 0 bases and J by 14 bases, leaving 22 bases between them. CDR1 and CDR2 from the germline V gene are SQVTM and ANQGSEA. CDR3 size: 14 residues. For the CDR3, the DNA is TGCAGCGTTGAAGACACATCGTTCCGACAGCTGAGGACCTTC. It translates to CSVEDTSFRQLRTF. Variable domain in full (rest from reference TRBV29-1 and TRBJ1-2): SAVISQKPSRDICQRGTSLTIQCQVDSQVTMMFWYRQQPGQSLTLIATANQGSEATYESGFVIDKFPISRPNLTFSTLTVSNMSPEDSSIYLCSVEDTSFRQLRTFGSGTRLTVV.

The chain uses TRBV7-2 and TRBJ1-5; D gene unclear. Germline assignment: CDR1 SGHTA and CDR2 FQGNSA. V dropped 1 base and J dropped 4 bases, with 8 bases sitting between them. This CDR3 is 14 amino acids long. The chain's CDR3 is CASSLVSLNQPQHF. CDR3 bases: TGTGCCAGCAGCTTAGTATCGTTGAATCAGCCCCAGCATTTT.

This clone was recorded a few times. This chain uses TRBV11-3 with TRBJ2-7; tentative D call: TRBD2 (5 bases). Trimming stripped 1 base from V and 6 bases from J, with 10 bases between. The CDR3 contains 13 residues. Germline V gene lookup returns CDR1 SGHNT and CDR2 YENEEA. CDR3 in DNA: TGTGCCAGCAGCTTAGGGCAGGCGGGCGAGCAGTACTTC. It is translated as CASSLGQAGEQYF. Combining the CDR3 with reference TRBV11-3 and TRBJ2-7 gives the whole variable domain EAGVVQSPRYKIIEKKQPVAFWCNPISGHNTLYWYLQNLGQGPELLIRYENEEAVDDSQLPKDRFSAERLKGVDSTLKIQPAELGDSAVYLCASSLGQAGEQYFGPGTRLTVT.

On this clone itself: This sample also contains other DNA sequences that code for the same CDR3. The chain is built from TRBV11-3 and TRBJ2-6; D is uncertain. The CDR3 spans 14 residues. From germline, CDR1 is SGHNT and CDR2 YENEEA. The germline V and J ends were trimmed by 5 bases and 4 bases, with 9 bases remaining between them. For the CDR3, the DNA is TGTGCCAGCAGCCTTGGTTCCGGGGCCAACGTCCTGACTTTC. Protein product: CASSLGSGANVLTF.

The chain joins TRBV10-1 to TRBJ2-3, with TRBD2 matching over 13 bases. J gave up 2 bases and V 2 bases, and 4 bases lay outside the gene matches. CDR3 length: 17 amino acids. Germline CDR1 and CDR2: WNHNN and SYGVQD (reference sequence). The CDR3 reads CASSEGLAGATTDTQYF. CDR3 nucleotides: TGCGCCAGCAGTGAGGGACTAGCGGGAGCCACCACAGATACGCAGTATTTT.

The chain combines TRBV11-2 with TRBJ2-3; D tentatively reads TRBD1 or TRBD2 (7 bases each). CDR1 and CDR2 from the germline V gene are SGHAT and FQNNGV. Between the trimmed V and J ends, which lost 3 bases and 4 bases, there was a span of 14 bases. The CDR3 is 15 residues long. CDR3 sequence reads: CASSFQGGGADTQYF. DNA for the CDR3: TGTGCCAGCAGCTTTCAGGGGGGGGGTGCAGATACGCAGTATTTT.

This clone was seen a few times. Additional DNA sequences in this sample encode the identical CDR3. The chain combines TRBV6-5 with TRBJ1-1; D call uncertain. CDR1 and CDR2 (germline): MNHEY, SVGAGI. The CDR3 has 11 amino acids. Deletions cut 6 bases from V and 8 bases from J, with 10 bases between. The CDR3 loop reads CASSRGGEAFF. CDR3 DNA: TGTGCCAGCAGCCGCGGAGGGGAAGCTTTCTTT.

CDR3 residues: CASSKPGLAEREQYF. The CDR3 DNA reads TGTGCCAGCAGCAAACCGGGACTAGCGGAAAGGGAGCAGTACTTC. V usage is TRBV5-6 and J usage is TRBJ2-7; 11 bases fit TRBD2. The CDR3 has 15 amino acids. Germline V gene data show CDR1 as SGHDT and CDR2 as YYEEEE. Trimming cost V 4 bases and J 7 bases; bases outside gene matches: 10.

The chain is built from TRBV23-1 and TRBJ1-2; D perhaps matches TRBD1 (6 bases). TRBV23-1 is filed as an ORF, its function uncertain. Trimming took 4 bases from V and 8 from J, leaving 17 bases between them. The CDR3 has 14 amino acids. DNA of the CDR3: TGCGCCAGCAGTCCAGGACAGCTTACGGAGGGCTACACCTTC. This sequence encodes CASSPGQLTEGYTF.

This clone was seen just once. The CDR3 nucleotides read TGTGCCAGCAGCTCGCGTCCTCCCGGGACAGGGTTTGGGTCCTACAATGAGCAGTTCTTC. Translating it yields CASSSRPPGTGFGSYNEQFF. The chain links TRBV7-3 to TRBJ2-1, with TRBD1 matching 9 bases. The CDR3 length is 20 residues. The V gene's germline CDR1 is SGHTA and CDR2 FQGTGA. The J segment lost 1 base and the V segment lost 4 bases, leaving 17 bases of the junction unmatched. The full variable domain, in which reference TRBV7-3 and TRBJ2-1 provide the parts outside the CDR3, is GAGVSQTPSNKVTEKGKYVELRCDPISGHTALYWYRQSLGQGPEFLIYFQGTGAADDSGLPNDRFFAVRPEGSVSTLKIQRTERGDSAVYLCASSSRPPGTGFGSYNEQFFGPGTRLTVL.

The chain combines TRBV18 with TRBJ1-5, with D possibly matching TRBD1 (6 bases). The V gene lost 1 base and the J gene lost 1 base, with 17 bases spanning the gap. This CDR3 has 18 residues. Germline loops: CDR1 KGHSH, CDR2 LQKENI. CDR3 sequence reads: CASSPRTGPEWSNQPQHF. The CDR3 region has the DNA TGTGCCAGCTCACCACGAACAGGGCCGGAATGGAGCAATCAGCCCCAGCATTTT.

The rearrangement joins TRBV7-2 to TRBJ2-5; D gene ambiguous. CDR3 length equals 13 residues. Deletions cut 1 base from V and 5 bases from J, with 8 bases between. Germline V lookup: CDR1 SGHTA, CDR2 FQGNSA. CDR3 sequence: CASSLGIGETQYF. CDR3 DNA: TGTGCCAGCAGCTTAGGAATAGGCGAGACCCAGTACTTC.

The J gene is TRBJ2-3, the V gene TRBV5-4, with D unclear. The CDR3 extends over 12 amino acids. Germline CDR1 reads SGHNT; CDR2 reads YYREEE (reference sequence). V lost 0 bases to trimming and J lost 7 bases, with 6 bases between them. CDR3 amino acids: CASSLEGNTQYF. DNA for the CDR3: TGTGCCAGCAGCTTGGAAGGGAATACGCAGTATTTT.

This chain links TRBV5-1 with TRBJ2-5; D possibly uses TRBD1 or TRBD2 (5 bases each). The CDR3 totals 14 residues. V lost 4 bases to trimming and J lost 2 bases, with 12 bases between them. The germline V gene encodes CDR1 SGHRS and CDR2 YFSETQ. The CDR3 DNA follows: TGCGCCAGCAGCGGTCCTTGGGGGCAAGAGACCCAGTACTTC. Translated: CASSGPWGQETQYF. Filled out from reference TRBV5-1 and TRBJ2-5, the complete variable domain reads KAGVTQTPRYLIKTRGQQVTLSCSPISGHRSVSWYQQTPGQGLQFLFEYFSETQRNKGNFPGRFSGRQFSNSRSEMNVSTLELGDSALYLCASSGPWGQETQYFGPGTRLLVL.